This T cell receptor (beta chain) was observed in a study of TIL therapy for anti-PD-1-resistant metastatic lung cancer. Study in general: Median patient age was about 50, ranging about 38-80 years. A handful of tumors were EGFR-mutant and two were ALK-rearranged.

The time point: pre-treatment sample, taken before nivolumab and TIL therapy. Unmatched junction bases numbered 20, after V lost 2 bases and J lost 12 bases. The CDR3 contains 18 residues. In germline, CDR1 is LGHDT, CDR2 YNNKEL (reference sequence). The immunoSEQ assay was v3. Sequencing used immunoSEQ multiplex PCR; TCRdb keeps in-frame clones, though not all of them. The sample contains about 60,000 clones, around 87% of which appear only once. The V and J genes are TRBV3-1 (or the pseudogene TRBV3-2) and TRBJ2-1; 9 bases match TRBD2. The specimen was blood, collected at baseline. The TCR originated in a person aged 25 to 80 with non-small cell lung cancer. DNA of the CDR3: TGTGCCAGCAGCCAAAGTACCTCCGGCGGGAGGGCACAAAAGGTGCAGTTCTTC. Protein: CASSQSTSGGRAQKVQFF.